This T cell receptor (beta chain) was documented in a study of T-cell memory formation after mild COVID-19. Study-level background: TCR clusters were mostly donor specific. General study points: There was a balanced CD4/CD8 profile in clones contracting day 15 to 85, and later expanders leaned CD4+.

After 5'RACE with constant-segment primers, TCR alpha and TCR beta cDNA libraries carrying sample barcodes and UMIs were obtained. TCRdb reanalysed the 5' RACE reads using MiXCR and keeps one entry per CDR3 protein. The table shows about 140,000 distinct CDR3 sequences, with about 15% occurring only once. This clonotype was observed once. Its specificity is unknown. The sequencing sample was made of PBMCs or a T cell subset sorted from them (not recorded which). The receptor comes from an adult woman who had mild COVID-19 (a few samples of this study predate the infection). Cell type and time point are not known.

The CDR3: CASSIGQGKAGGNTIYF. Here the CDR3 DNA reads TGTGCCAGCAGCATAGGACAGGGAAAGGCGGGCGGAAACACCATATATTTT. The chain links TRBV7-9 to TRBJ1-3; 8 bases map to TRBD1. After removal of 5 bases from V and 4 bases from J, the junction contained 13 bases not matched to a gene. In germline, CDR1 is SEHNR, CDR2 FQNEAQ (reference sequence). CDR3 length: 17 residues. Supplemented by reference TRBV7-9 and TRBJ1-3, the full variable domain reads DTGVSQNPRHKITKRGQNVTFRCDPISEHNRLYWYRQTLGQGPEFLTYFQNEAQLEKSRLLSDRFSAERPKGSFSTLEIQRTEQGDSAMYLCASSIGQGKAGGNTIYFGEGSWLTVV.